One and the same sample provided the 4 T cell receptor beta chains below, sequenced in a study of T cells in Graves' hyperthyroidism and ophthalmopathy. Amplified regions were TCR beta CDR3 sequences from RNA transcripts. First-round RT-PCR targeting the TCR CDR3 was performed with the HTBI primer set. TCRdb re-derived calls from the multiplex PCR reads in MiXCR, one entry per CDR3 protein. Of 500,000 to 600,000 distinct CDR3 sequences listed, 46% are singletons. Material: peripheral blood or thyroid tissue (not recorded which). The receptors come from an adult woman with Graves' disease, either hyperthyroidism or ophthalmopathy (not recorded which).

This clonotype was seen only a few times. V is TRBV20-1 and J is TRBJ1-4; 7 nucleotides agree with TRBD1. V lost 6 bases, J lost 8 bases, and 3 bases stayed unmatched. CDR1 is DFQATT, CDR2 SNEGSKA, per germline (reference sequence). The CDR3 is made up of 11 amino acids. DNA for the CDR3: TGCAGTGCCCGACAGGGCGAAAAACTGTTTTTT. It yields the protein CSARQGEKLFF.

The J gene is TRBJ2-5, the V gene TRBV11-2; the D gene is possibly TRBD2 (6 bases). This CDR3 comprises 16 residues. Germline V gives CDR1 SGHAT, CDR2 FQNNGV. The V end was cut by 0 bases, the J end by 5 bases, with 16 bases between. The CDR3 loop reads CASSLDGRTGGETQYF. The CDR3 DNA follows: TGTGCCAGCAGCTTAGATGGACGCACAGGAGGGGAGACCCAGTACTTC.

The genes are TRBV7-9 and TRBJ2-7; 14 nucleotides align to TRBD2. The CDR3 has 16 residues. With V trimmed by 5 bases and J by 7 bases, 10 bases remained unmatched. The germline V gene encodes CDR1 SEHNR and CDR2 FQNEAQ (reference sequence). The CDR3 sequence: CASSPPGTSGSWEQYF. CDR3 nucleotides: TGTGCCAGCAGCCCACCCGGGACTAGCGGGAGCTGGGAGCAGTACTTC.

This clonotype has at least ten counts. V is TRBV14 and J is TRBJ2-7, with D unclear. Germline V CDR1 and CDR2: SGHDN, FVKESK. This CDR3 has 15 amino acids. Deletions cut 1 base from V and 4 bases from J, with 14 bases between. The CDR3 nucleotides are TGTGCCAGCAGCCAAGTCGGTGGCTCAGATTACGAGCAGTACTTC. This codes for CASSQVGGSDYEQYF.